The table lists the clone carrying this T cell receptor beta chain with many counts. Its antigen remains unidentified. The record originates from a study of T cells in Graves' hyperthyroidism and ophthalmopathy. Study-level results: Onset of ophthalmopathy came a median roughly 6 months after the model predicted it.

It was RNA transcripts that yielded the amplified TCR beta CDR3 regions. When the TCR CDR3 underwent first-round RT-PCR, the HTBI primer set was used. MiXCR, applied by TCRdb to the multiplex PCR reads, yields one record per CDR3 protein. The profile shows some 370,000 distinct CDR3 sequences, about 14% of them singletons. The source is a man in his fifties or sixties with Graves' ophthalmopathy. Sequencing was done on a sample of blood.

The chain's CDR3 is CASSFRGRAIIPDTQYF. CDR3 DNA: TGTGCCAGCAGTTTTCGCGGGAGGGCCATAATACCGGATACGCAGTATTTT. V usage is TRBV12-3 or TRBV12-4 and J usage is TRBJ2-3; 9 nucleotides agree with TRBD2. Trimming removed 3 bases from V and 6 bases from J; junction bases left unmatched: 13. This CDR3 contains 17 residues.